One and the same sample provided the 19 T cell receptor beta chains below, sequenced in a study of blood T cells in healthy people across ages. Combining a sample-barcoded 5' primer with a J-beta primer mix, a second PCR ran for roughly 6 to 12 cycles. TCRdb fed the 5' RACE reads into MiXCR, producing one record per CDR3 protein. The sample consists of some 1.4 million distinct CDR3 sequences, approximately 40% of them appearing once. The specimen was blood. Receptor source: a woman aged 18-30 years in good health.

The CDR3 bases are TGTGCCAGCAGTGACGGAGCGGGTGGGGACAATGAGCAGTTCTTC. Its protein product is CASSDGAGGDNEQFF. This chain connects TRBV6-1 to TRBJ2-1; possibly TRBD2 for D (6 bases). Germline V lookup: CDR1 MNHNS, CDR2 SASEGT. This CDR3 region has 15 residues. Trimming cost V 3 bases and J 5 bases, with 14 bases left between them.

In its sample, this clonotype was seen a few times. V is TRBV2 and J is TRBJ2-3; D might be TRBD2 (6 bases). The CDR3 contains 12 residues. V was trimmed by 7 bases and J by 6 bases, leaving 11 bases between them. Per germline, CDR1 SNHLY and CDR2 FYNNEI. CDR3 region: CASKILADTQYF. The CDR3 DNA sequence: TGTGCCAGCAAAATCCTAGCGGATACGCAGTATTTT.

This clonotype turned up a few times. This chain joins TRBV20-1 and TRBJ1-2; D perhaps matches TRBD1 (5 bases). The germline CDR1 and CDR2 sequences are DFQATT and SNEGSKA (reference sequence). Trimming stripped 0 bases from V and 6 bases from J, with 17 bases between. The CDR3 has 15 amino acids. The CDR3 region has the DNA TGCAGTGCTAGAGACCCGGGACGGACGCAGCATGGCTACACCTTC. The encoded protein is CSARDPGRTQHGYTF.

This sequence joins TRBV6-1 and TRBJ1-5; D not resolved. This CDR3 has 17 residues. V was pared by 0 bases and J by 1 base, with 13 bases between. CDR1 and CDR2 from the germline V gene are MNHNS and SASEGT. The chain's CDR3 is CASSEARRSESNQPQHF. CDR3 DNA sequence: TGTGCCAGCAGTGAAGCCCGGCGGTCAGAAAGCAATCAGCCCCAGCATTTT.

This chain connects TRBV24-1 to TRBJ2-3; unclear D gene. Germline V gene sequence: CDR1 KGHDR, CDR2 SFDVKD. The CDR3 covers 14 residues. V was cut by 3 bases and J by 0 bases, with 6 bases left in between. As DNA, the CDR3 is TGTGCCACCAGTGATGCCTACAGCACAGATACGCAGTATTTT. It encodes CATSDAYSTDTQYF.

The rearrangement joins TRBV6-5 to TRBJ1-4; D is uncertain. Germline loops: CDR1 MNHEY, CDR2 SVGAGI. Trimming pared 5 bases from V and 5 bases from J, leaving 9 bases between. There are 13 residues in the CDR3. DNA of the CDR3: TGTGCCAGCAGTACGCCGGGAAATGAAAAACTGTTTTTT. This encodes CASSTPGNEKLFF.

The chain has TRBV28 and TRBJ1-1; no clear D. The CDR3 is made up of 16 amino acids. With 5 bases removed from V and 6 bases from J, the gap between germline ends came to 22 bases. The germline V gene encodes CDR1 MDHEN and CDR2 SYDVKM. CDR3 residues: CASSPPSAGLGAEAFF. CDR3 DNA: TGTGCCAGCAGTCCCCCCTCCGCAGGCCTGGGAGCTGAAGCTTTCTTT. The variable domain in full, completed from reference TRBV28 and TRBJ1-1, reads DVKVTQSSRYLVKRTGEKVFLECVQDMDHENMFWYRQDPGLGLRLIYFSYDVKMKEKGDIPEGYSVSREKKERFSLILESASTNQTSMYLCASSPPSAGLGAEAFFGQGTRLTVV.

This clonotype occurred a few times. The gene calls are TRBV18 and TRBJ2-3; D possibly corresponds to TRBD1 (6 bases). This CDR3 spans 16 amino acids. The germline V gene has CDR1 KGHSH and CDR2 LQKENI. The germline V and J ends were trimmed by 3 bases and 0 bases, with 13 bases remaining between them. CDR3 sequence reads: CASSPYRDTSTDTQYF. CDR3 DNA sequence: TGTGCCAGCTCACCGTACCGGGACACTAGCACAGATACGCAGTATTTT.

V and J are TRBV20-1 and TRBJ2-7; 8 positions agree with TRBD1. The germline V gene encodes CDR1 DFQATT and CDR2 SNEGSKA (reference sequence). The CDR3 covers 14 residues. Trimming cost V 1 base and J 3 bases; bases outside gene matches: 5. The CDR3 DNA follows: TGCAGTGCTAGAGTCGACAGGGGAAGCTACGAGCAGTACTTC. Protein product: CSARVDRGSYEQYF.

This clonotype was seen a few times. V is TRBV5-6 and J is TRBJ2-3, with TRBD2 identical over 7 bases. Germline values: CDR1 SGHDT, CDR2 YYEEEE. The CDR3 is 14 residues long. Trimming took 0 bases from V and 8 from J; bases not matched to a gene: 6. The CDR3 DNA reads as TGTGCCAGCAGCTTGGGGTCAGGGAGGGTTACGCAGTATTTT. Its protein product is CASSLGSGRVTQYF.

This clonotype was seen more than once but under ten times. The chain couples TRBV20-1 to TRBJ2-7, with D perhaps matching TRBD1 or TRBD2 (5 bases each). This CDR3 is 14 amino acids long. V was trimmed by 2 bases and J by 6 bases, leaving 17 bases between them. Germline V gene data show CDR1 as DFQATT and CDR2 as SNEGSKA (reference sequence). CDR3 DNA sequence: TGCAGTGCTAGATGGGGGTCGGTGACCGTCGAGCAGTACTTC. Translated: CSARWGSVTVEQYF.

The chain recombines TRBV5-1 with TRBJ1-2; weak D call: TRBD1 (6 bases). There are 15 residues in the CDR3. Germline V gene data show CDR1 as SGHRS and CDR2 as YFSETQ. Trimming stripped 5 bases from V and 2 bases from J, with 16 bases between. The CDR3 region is CASRQTGTGNYGYTF. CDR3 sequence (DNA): TGCGCCAGCAGGCAAACAGGGACCGGCAACTATGGCTACACCTTC.

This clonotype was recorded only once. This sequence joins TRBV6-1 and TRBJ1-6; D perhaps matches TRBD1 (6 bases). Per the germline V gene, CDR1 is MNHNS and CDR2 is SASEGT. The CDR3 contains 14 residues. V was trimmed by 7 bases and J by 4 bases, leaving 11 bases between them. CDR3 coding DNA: TGTGCCAGCACTCTAGGACAGTATAATTCACCCCTCCACTTT. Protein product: CASTLGQYNSPLHF.

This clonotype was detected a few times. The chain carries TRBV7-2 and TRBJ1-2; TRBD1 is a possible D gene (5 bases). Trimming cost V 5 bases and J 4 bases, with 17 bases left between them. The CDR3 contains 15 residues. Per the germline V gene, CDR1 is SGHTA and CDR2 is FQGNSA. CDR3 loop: CASSKYRITSYGYTF. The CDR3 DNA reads TGTGCCAGCAGCAAGTACAGGATTACCTCCTATGGCTACACCTTC.

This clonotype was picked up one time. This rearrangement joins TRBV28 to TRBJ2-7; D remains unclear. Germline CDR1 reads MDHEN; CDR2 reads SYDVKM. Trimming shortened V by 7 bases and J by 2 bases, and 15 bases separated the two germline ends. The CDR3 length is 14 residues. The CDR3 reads CASNRAISPYEQYF. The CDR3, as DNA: TGTGCCAGCAACCGGGCCATATCACCCTACGAGCAGTACTTC.

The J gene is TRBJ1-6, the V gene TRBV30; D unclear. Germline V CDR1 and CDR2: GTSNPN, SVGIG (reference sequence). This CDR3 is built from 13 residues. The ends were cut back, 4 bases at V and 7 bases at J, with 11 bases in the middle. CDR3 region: CAWTAWANSPLHF. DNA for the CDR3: TGTGCCTGGACGGCCTGGGCAAATTCACCCCTCCACTTT.

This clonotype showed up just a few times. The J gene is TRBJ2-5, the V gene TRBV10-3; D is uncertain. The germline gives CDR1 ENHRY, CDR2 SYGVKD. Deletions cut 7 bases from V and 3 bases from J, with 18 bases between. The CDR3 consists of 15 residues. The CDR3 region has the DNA TGTGCCATCAATTCGAATGATCAGGATGAAGAGACCCAGTACTTC. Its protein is CAINSNDQDEETQYF.

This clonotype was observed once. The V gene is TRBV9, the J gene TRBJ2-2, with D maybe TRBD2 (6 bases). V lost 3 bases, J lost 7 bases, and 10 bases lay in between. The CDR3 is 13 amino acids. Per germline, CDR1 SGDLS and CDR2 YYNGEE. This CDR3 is CASSGGKGGELFF. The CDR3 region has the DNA TGTGCCAGCAGCGGCGGGAAGGGCGGGGAGCTGTTTTTT.

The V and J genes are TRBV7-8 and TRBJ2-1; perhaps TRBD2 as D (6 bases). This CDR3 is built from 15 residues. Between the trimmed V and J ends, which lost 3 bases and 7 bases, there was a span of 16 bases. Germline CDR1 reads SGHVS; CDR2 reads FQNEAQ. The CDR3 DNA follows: TGTGCCAGCAGCTTGGTCGTATCGGGAGCGAATGAGCAGTTCTTC. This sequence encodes CASSLVVSGANEQFF.